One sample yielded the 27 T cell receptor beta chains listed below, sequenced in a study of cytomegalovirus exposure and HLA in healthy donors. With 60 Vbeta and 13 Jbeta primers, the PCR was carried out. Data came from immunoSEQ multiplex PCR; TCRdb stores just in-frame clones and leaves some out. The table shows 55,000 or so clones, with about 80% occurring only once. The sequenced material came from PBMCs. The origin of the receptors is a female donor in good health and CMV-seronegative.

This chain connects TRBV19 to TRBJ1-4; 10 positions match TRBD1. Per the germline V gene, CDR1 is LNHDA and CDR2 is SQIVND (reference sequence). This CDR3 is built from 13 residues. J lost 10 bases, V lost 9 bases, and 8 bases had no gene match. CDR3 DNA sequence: TGTGCCAGCGCCGGGACAGGGGAAGGAAAACTGTTTTTT. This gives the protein CASAGTGEGKLFF.

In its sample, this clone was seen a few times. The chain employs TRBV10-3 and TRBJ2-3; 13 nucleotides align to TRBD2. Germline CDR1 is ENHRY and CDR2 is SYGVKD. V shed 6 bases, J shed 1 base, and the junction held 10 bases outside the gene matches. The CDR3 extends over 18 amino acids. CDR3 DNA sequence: TGTGCCATCAGCGGACTAGCGGGGGCCCTGGAGGGCACAGATACGCAGTATTTT. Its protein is CAISGLAGALEGTDTQYF.

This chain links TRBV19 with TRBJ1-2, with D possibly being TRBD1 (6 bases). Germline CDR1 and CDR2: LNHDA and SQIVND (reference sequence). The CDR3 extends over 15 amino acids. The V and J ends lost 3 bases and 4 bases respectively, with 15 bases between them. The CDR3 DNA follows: TGTGCCAGTAGTATCACCTCGACAGGAATCTATGGCTACACCTTC. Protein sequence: CASSITSTGIYGYTF. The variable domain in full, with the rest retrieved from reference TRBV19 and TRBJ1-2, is DGGITQSPKYLFRKEGQNVTLSCEQNLNHDAMYWYRQDPGQGLRLIYYSQIVNDFQKGDIAEGYSVSREKKESFPLTVTSAQKNPTAFYLCASSITSTGIYGYTFGSGTRLTVV.

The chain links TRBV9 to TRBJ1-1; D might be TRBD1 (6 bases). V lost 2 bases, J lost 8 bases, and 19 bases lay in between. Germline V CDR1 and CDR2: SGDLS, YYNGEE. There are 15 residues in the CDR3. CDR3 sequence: CASSVRGGEGTEAFF. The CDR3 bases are TGTGCCAGCAGCGTCCGAGGGGGGGAGGGTACCGAAGCTTTCTTT.

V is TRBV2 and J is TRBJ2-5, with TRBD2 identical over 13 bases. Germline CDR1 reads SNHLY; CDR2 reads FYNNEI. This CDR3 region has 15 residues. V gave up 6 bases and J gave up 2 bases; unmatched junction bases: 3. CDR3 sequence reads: CASRGTSGAQETQYF. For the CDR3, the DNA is TGTGCCAGCAGGGGGACTAGCGGGGCTCAAGAGACCCAGTACTTC. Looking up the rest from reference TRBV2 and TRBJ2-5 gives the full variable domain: EPEVTQTPSHQVTQMGQEVILRCVPISNHLYFYWYRQILGQKVEFLVSFYNNEISEKSEIFDDQFSVERPDGSNFTLKIRSTKLEDSAMYFCASRGTSGAQETQYFGPGTRLLVL.

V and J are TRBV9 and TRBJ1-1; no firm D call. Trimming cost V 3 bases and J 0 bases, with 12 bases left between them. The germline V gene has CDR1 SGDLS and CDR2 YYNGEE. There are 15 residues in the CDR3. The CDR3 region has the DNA TGTGCCAGCAGCGAGAGAGCTCTGATGAACACTGAAGCTTTCTTT. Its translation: CASSERALMNTEAFF.

CDR3 amino acids: CASSLDGWGANSPLHF. CDR3 bases: TGTGCCAGCAGCTTAGACGGATGGGGCGCGAATTCACCCCTCCACTTT. V gene TRBV7-9 combines with J gene TRBJ1-6; D is possibly TRBD1 (5 bases). The CDR3 has 16 residues. Germline assignment: CDR1 SEHNR and CDR2 FQNEAQ (reference sequence). Between the trimmed V and J ends, which lost 1 base and 7 bases, there was a span of 14 bases.

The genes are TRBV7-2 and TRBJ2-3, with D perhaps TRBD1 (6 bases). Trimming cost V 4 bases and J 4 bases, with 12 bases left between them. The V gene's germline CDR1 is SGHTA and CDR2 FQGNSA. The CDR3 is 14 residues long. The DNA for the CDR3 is TGTGCCAGCAGCTCCAGGGGAATCCCAGATACGCAGTATTTT. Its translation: CASSSRGIPDTQYF.

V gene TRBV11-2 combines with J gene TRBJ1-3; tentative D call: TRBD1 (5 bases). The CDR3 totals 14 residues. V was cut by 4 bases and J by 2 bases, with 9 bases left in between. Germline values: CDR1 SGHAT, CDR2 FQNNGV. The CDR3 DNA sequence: TGTGCCAGCAGCTCCGCAGGGACTGGAAACACCATATATTTT. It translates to CASSSAGTGNTIYF.

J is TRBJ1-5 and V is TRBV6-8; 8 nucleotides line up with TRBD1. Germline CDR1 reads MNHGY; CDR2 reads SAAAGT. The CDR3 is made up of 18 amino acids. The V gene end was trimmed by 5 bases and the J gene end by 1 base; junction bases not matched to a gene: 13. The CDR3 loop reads CASSPTTGAILSNQPQHF. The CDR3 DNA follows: TGTGCCAGCAGTCCGACGACAGGGGCTATTCTCAGCAATCAGCCCCAGCATTTT.

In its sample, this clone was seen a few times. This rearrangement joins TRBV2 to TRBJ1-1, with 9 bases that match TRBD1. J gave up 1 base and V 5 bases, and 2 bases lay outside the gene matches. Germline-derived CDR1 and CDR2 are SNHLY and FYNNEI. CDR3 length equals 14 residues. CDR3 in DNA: TGTGCCAGCAGTCCGGACAGGGGGAACACTGAAGCTTTCTTT. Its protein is CASSPDRGNTEAFF.

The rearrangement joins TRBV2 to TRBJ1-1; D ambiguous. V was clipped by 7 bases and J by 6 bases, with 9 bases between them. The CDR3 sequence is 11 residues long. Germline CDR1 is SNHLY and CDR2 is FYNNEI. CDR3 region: CASNGRAEAFF. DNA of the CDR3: TGTGCCAGCAACGGGAGGGCTGAAGCTTTCTTT.

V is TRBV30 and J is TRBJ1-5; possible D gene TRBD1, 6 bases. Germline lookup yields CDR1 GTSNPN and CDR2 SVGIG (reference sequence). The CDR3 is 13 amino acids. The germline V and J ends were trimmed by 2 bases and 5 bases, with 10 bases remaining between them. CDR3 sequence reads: CAWSMQGYQPQHF. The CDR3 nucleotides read TGTGCCTGGAGTATGCAGGGGTATCAGCCCCAGCATTTT.

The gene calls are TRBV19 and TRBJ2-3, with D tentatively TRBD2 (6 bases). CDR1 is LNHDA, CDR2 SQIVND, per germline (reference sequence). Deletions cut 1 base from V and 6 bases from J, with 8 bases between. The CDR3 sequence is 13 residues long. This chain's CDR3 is CASSIGLADTQYF. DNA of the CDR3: TGTGCCAGTAGTATAGGGCTAGCGGATACGCAGTATTTT.

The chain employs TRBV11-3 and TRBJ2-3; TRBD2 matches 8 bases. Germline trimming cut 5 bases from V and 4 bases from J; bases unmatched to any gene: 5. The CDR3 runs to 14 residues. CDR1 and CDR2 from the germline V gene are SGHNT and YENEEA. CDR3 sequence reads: CASSPGLGADTQYF. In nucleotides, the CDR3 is TGTGCCAGCAGCCCGGGACTAGGAGCAGATACGCAGTATTTT.

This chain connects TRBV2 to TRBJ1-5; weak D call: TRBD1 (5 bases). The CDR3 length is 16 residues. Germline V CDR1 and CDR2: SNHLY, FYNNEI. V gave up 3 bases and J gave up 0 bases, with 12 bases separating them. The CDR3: CASSEGLHYSNQPQHF. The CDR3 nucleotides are TGTGCCAGCAGTGAGGGGCTTCACTATAGCAATCAGCCCCAGCATTTT.

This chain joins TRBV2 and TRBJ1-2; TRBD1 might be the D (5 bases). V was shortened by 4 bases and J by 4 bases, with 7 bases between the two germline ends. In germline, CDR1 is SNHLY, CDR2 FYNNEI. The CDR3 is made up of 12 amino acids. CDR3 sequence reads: CASSGGAYGYTF. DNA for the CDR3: TGTGCCAGCAGTGGTGGGGCCTATGGCTACACCTTC.

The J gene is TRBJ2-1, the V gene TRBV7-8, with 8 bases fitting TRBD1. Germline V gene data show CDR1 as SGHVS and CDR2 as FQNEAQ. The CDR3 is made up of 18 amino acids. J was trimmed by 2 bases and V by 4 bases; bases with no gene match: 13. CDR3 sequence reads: CASSSGDRDRQPYNEQFF. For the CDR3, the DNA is TGTGCCAGCAGCTCAGGGGACCGGGACAGGCAGCCCTACAATGAGCAGTTCTTC.

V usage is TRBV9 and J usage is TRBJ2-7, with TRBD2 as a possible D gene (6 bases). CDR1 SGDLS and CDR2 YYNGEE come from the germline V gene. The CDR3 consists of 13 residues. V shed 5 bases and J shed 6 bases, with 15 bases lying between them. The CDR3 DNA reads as TGTGCCAGCAGTCTGGGGGGATCTAGCGAGCAGTACTTC. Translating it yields CASSLGGSSEQYF.

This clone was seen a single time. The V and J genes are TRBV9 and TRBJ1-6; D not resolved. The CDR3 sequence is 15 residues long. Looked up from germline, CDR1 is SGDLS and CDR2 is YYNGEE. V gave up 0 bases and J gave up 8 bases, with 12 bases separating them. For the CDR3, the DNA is TGTGCCAGCAGCGTAGGGAGGGATGGGGATTCACCCCTCCACTTT. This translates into CASSVGRDGDSPLHF.

CDR3 region: CAIRDTSGGSNEQFF. The CDR3 bases are TGTGCCATCAGGGACACTAGCGGGGGGTCAAATGAGCAGTTCTTC. This chain connects TRBV10-3 to TRBJ2-1, with 12 bases lining up with TRBD2. Germline assignment: CDR1 ENHRY and CDR2 SYGVKD. This CDR3 spans 15 amino acids. V gave up 6 bases and J gave up 7 bases; unmatched junction bases: 7.

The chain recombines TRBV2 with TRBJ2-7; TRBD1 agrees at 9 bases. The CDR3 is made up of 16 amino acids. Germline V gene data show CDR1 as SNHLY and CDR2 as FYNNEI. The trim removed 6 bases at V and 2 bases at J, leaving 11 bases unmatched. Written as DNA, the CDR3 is TGTGCCAGCAGACCTAGAGGACAGGGGATGGCCTACGAGCAGTACTTC. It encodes CASRPRGQGMAYEQYF.

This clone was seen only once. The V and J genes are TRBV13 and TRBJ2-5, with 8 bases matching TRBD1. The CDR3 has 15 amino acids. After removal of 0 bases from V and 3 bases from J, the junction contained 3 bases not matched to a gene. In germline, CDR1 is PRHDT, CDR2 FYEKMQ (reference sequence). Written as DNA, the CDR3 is TGTGCCAGCAGCTTAGGCGGGACAGGAAAAGAGACCCAGTACTTC. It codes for CASSLGGTGKETQYF.

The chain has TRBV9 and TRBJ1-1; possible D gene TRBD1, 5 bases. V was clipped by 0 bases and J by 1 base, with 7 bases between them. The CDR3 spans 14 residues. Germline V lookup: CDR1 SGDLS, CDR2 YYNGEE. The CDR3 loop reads CASSVGQKNTEAFF. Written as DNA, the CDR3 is TGTGCCAGCAGCGTAGGACAGAAGAACACTGAAGCTTTCTTT.

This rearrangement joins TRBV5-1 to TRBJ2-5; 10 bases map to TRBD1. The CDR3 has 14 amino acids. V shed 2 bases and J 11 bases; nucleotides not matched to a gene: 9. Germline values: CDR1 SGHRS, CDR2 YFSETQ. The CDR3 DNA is TGCGCCAGCAGCTTCGATGACAGGGGGCTTGAGCAGTACTTC. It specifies CASSFDDRGLEQYF.

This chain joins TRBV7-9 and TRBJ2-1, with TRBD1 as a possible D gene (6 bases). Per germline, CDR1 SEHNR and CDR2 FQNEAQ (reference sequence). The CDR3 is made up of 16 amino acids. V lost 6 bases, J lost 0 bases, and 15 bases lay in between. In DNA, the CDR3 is TGTGCCAGCAGTCTCGGACAGTCAAGCTCCTACAATGAGCAGTTCTTC. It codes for CASSLGQSSSYNEQFF.

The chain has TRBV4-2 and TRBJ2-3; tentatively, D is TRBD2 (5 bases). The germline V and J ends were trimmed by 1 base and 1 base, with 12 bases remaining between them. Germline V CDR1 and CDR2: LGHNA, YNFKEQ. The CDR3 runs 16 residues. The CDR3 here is CASSQGGLDRTDTQYF. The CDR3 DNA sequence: TGTGCCAGCAGCCAAGGAGGGCTGGATCGCACAGATACGCAGTATTTT.